A single sample gave rise to the 22 T cell receptor beta chains below, sequenced in a study of early T cells in non-severe SARS-CoV-2 infection. TCRdb re-called the 5' RACE reads through MiXCR, storing one row per CDR3 protein. The sample lists around 40,000 distinct CDR3 sequences; roughly 12% were seen once. The sequencing sample was made of whole blood. The source is an adult who was a healthcare worker with PCR-confirmed SARS-CoV-2 infection or an uninfected control (not recorded which).

This clonotype was seen ten or more times. This rearrangement joins TRBV5-1 to TRBJ1-1, with 7 bases lining up with TRBD1. V shed 4 bases and J 4 bases; nucleotides not matched to a gene: 10. Germline V gene sequence: CDR1 SGHRS, CDR2 YFSETQ. The CDR3 totals 15 residues. In DNA form, the CDR3 reads TGCGCCAGCAGCGACGGACAGGTTCGATTCACTGAAGCTTTCTTT. The encoded protein is CASSDGQVRFTEAFF. The variable domain in full, with the rest retrieved from reference TRBV5-1 and TRBJ1-1, is KAGVTQTPRYLIKTRGQQVTLSCSPISGHRSVSWYQQTPGQGLQFLFEYFSETQRNKGNFPGRFSGRQFSNSRSEMNVSTLELGDSALYLCASSDGQVRFTEAFFGQGTRLTVV.

The rearrangement joins TRBV29-1 to TRBJ2-3; 10 bases agree with TRBD2. Germline CDR1 and CDR2: SQVTM and ANQGSEA. The CDR3 totals 16 residues. Losses at the gene ends were 7 bases for V and 6 bases for J; bases not matched to a gene: 16. As DNA, the CDR3 is TGCAGCGCTGACGTCGGGACTAGCGATTCCTTGGATACGCAGTATTTT. Translating gives CSADVGTSDSLDTQYF.

This clonotype was detected ten times or more. This chain connects TRBV28 to TRBJ2-4; 10 nucleotides line up with TRBD1. Germline V gene sequence: CDR1 MDHEN, CDR2 SYDVKM. The CDR3 has 17 residues. The V segment lost 6 bases and the J segment 7 bases; nucleotides outside the gene matches: 15. The CDR3 DNA reads as TGTGCCAGCAGATGGACAGGGGGAAGTAGTCGCGGGAACATTCAGTACTTC. This encodes CASRWTGGSSRGNIQYF.

This clonotype was found many times. The V gene is TRBV11-2, the J gene TRBJ2-7; D uncertain. This CDR3 spans 16 amino acids. Trimming stripped 5 bases from V and 0 bases from J, with 17 bases between. CDR1 and CDR2 from the germline V gene are SGHAT and FQNNGV. The chain's CDR3 is CASSRPGKASSYEQYF. The CDR3 DNA follows: TGTGCCAGCAGCCGACCAGGCAAGGCGAGCTCCTACGAGCAGTACTTC.

This clonotype was seen only a few times. One end of the junction fails to match germline, which may point to a read error. The V and J genes are TRBV7-7 and TRBJ2-5; TRBD1 is a possible D gene (8 bases). The CDR3 consists of 15 residues. The germline V gene encodes CDR1 SSHAT and CDR2 FNYEAQ (reference sequence). CDR3 nucleotide sequence: TGTGCTAGCAGCAAAGACAGGGGAGGGCGAGAGACCCAGTACTTC. Protein product: CASSKDRGGRETQYF. Full variable domain (rest looked up from reference TRBV7-7 and TRBJ2-5): GAGVSQSPRYKVTKRGQDVTLRCDPISSHATLYWYQQALGQGPEFLTYFNYEAQPDKSGLPSDRFSAERPEGSISTLTIQRTEQRDSAMYRCASSKDRGGRETQYFGPGTRLLVL.

This clonotype was seen repeatedly, ten times or more. The chain combines TRBV6-2 or TRBV6-3 with TRBJ2-3, with D perhaps assigned TRBD1 or TRBD2 (5 bases each). CDR3 length: 15 residues. Trimming took off 2 bases at V and 2 bases at J, with 11 bases between the two ends. Germline values: CDR1 MNHEY, CDR2 SVGEGT. The CDR3 region has the DNA TGTGCCAGCAGTTACGGAGCGGACAACACAGATACGCAGTATTTT. Its translation: CASSYGADNTDTQYF.

This clonotype was counted ten times or more. This rearrangement joins TRBV27 to TRBJ1-2, with D maybe TRBD1 (6 bases). V was shortened by 5 bases and J by 6 bases, with 22 bases between the two germline ends. The germline CDR1 and CDR2 sequences are MNHEY and SMNVEV (reference sequence). The CDR3 loop spans 16 amino acids. CDR3 sequence (DNA): TGTGCCAGCAGTCGGCTCCGGGAAAGGGGGTTAGATGGCTACACCTTC. This sequence encodes CASSRLRERGLDGYTF.

This clonotype was seen ten or more times. The gene calls are TRBV20-1 and TRBJ2-1; no clear D. Between the trimmed V and J ends, which lost 1 base and 1 base, there was a span of 8 bases. This CDR3 has 14 residues. From germline, CDR1 is DFQATT and CDR2 SNEGSKA (reference sequence). CDR3: CSARVISSYNEQFF. The CDR3 DNA reads as TGCAGTGCTAGAGTTATAAGTTCCTACAATGAGCAGTTCTTC.

This clonotype has at least ten counts. J is TRBJ2-5 and V is TRBV6-5, with D possibly being TRBD2 (6 bases). This CDR3 spans 14 amino acids. CDR1 is MNHEY and CDR2 is SVGAGI in the germline V gene. V lost 5 bases, J lost 8 bases, and 18 bases lay in between. The CDR3 coding sequence is TGTGCCAGCAGTCCACGACTAGATCGGAGCACCCAGTACTTC. This translates into CASSPRLDRSTQYF.

The CDR3 bases are TGTGCCAGCAGCATCGACAGGACGACTGAAGCTTTCTTT. This gives the protein CASSIDRTTEAFF. The V gene is TRBV5-4, the J gene TRBJ1-1; TRBD1 is a possible D gene (6 bases). Trimming removed 4 bases from V and 5 bases from J, with 12 bases in between. Looked up from germline, CDR1 is SGHNT and CDR2 is YYREEE (reference sequence). The CDR3 totals 13 residues.

This clonotype was counted at least ten times. V is TRBV30 and J is TRBJ1-2, with TRBD1 as a possible D gene (5 bases). Germline V gene lookup returns CDR1 GTSNPN and CDR2 SVGIG (reference sequence). V was cut by 4 bases and J by 4 bases, with 16 bases left in between. CDR3 length equals 14 residues. The DNA for the CDR3 is TGTGCCTGGAATGATTGGGGCCTACTCTATGGCTACACCTTC. This gives the protein CAWNDWGLLYGYTF.

The V call is TRBV10-3, the J call TRBJ2-3; 9 bases match TRBD1. There are 15 residues in the CDR3. The germline V gene has CDR1 ENHRY and CDR2 SYGVKD. Unmatched junction bases numbered 5, after V lost 5 bases and J lost 2 bases. CDR3 nucleotides: TGTGCCATCAGTAGGACAGGGGAAAACACAGATACGCAGTATTTT. Translated, it gives CAISRTGENTDTQYF.

This clonotype showed up many times. The V and J genes are TRBV6-1 and TRBJ1-4; TRBD1 matches at 11 bases. Germline V gives CDR1 MNHNS, CDR2 SASEGT. CDR3 length equals 18 residues. The V gene end was trimmed by 11 bases and the J gene end by 5 bases; junction bases not matched to a gene: 19. In nucleotides, the CDR3 is TGTGCCCCCGAAAGGGGACAGGGGGAAACACTTGTAAATGAAAAACTGTTTTTT. This sequence encodes CAPERGQGETLVNEKLFF.

The genes are TRBV12-3 or TRBV12-4 and TRBJ2-7, with D possibly matching TRBD2 (5 bases). The ends were cut back, 8 bases at V and 2 bases at J, with 10 bases in the middle. The CDR3 is made up of 12 amino acids. The CDR3 is CASLGETYEQYF. CDR3 DNA sequence: TGTGCCAGCCTCGGGGAAACCTACGAGCAGTACTTC.

The chain has TRBV29-1 and TRBJ2-1; maybe TRBD1 (6 bases). Germline loops: CDR1 SQVTM, CDR2 ANQGSEA. The CDR3 spans 11 residues. V lost 4 bases and J lost 12, with 13 bases in between. The CDR3 region has the DNA TGCAGCGTTGCGACAGGTTGGGCGCAGTTCTTC. This sequence encodes CSVATGWAQFF.

The V and J genes are TRBV15 and TRBJ2-7, with D uncertain. V was shortened by 5 bases and J by 0 bases, with 5 bases between the two germline ends. The CDR3 extends over 12 amino acids. Germline V CDR1 and CDR2: LNHNV, YYDKDF (reference sequence). As DNA, the CDR3 is TGTGCCACCAGCGAGAGCTCCTACGAGCAGTACTTC. Its translation: CATSESSYEQYF. Drawing the rest from reference TRBV15 and TRBJ2-7, the complete variable domain is DAMVIQNPRYQVTQFGKPVTLSCSQTLNHNVMYWYQQKSSQAPKLLFHYYDKDFNNEADTPDNFQSRRPNTSFCFLDIRSPGLGDTAMYLCATSESSYEQYFGPGTRLTVT.

This clonotype was recorded a few times. This sequence joins TRBV4-3 and TRBJ2-2; D is uncertain. Germline lookup yields CDR1 LGHNA and CDR2 YSLEER. This CDR3 has 15 residues. The germline V and J ends were trimmed by 1 base and 1 base, with 7 bases remaining between them. The CDR3 nucleotides read TGCGCCAGCAGCCAAGTTGGAGTGAACACCGGGGAGCTGTTTTTT. Its translation is CASSQVGVNTGELFF.

This chain links TRBV29-1 with TRBJ2-7; 10 bases map to TRBD1. CDR1 SQVTM and CDR2 ANQGSEA come from the germline V gene. With 4 bases clipped from V and 6 bases from J, the junction kept 9 bases outside the gene matches. The CDR3 has 14 amino acids. The CDR3 DNA reads TGCAGCGTTGGCCCCGGGACAGGGGATCGCGAGCAGTACTTC. Translating it yields CSVGPGTGDREQYF.

This clonotype was recorded only once. The V and J genes are TRBV5-6 and TRBJ2-7; D not certain. The CDR3 runs to 12 residues. V was clipped by 0 bases and J by 4 bases, with 5 bases between them. In germline, CDR1 is SGHDT, CDR2 YYEEEE. The CDR3 spells CASSLANYEQYF. DNA of the CDR3: TGTGCCAGCAGCTTGGCCAATTACGAGCAGTACTTC.

The V call is TRBV5-1, the J call TRBJ2-3, with D maybe TRBD1 (6 bases). Trimming stripped 3 bases from V and 0 bases from J, with 20 bases between. This CDR3 spans 18 amino acids. Germline V gene data show CDR1 as SGHRS and CDR2 as YFSETQ. CDR3: CASSSPLRDIASTDTQYF. DNA of the CDR3: TGCGCCAGCAGCTCCCCCCTCCGGGACATCGCTAGCACAGATACGCAGTATTTT.

This clonotype was recorded a few times. The chain has TRBV6-2 or TRBV6-3 and TRBJ2-7; D gene ambiguous. Trimming stripped 7 bases from V and 2 bases from J, with 12 bases between. CDR3 size: 13 residues. The germline V gene encodes CDR1 MNHEY and CDR2 SVGEGT. The CDR3 region is CASTQATTYEQYF. The DNA of the CDR3 is TGTGCCAGCACCCAGGCGACAACCTACGAGCAGTACTTC.

The V and J genes are TRBV29-1 and TRBJ2-7; 12 nucleotides line up with TRBD2. CDR1 and CDR2 from the germline V gene are SQVTM and ANQGSEA. V lost 4 bases, J lost 4 bases, and 11 bases stayed unmatched. This CDR3 has 16 amino acids. This CDR3 reads CSVAGLAGPAFYEQYF. The CDR3, as DNA: TGCAGCGTTGCAGGACTAGCGGGACCGGCGTTTTACGAGCAGTACTTC.